A single sample is the source of the 10 T cell receptor beta chains below, sequenced in a study of shared clonotypes between healthy human individuals. Sequenced by immunoSEQ multiplex PCR; TCRdb stores in-frame clones only, minus some. Of around 1.4 million clones detected, less than 99% appear once; the ten largest clones hold 0.36%. Sequenced: naive CD4+ T cells sorted from blood. Subset denoted: CD45RA+ positively selected. These receptors were obtained from a man under 40 in good health.

The V gene is TRBV6-5, the J gene TRBJ1-2; TRBD1 agrees at 8 bases. CDR1 is MNHEY, CDR2 SVGAGI, per germline. The ends lost 6 bases at V and 4 bases at J; junction bases unmatched: 7. The CDR3 sequence is 14 residues long. The CDR3 DNA sequence: TGTGCCAGCAGGCTACAGGGGGATGGCTATGGCTACACCTTC. It encodes CASRLQGDGYGYTF.

V is TRBV7-3 and J is TRBJ2-7; TRBD2 aligns across 7 bases. Trimming took 6 bases from V and 2 from J; bases not matched to a gene: 10. The germline V gene has CDR1 SGHTA and CDR2 FQGTGA. CDR3 length: 15 residues. The CDR3 region has the DNA TGTGCCAGCAGTCGTCTCCGGGGGGTCCCCTACGAGCAGTACTTC. It yields the protein CASSRLRGVPYEQYF.

This chain joins TRBV4-3 and TRBJ2-5; tentative D call: TRBD1 (6 bases). Germline V gene lookup returns CDR1 LGHNA and CDR2 YSLEER. The CDR3 runs to 14 residues. V was trimmed by 0 bases and J by 5 bases, leaving 10 bases between them. CDR3 loop: CASSQDIRGETQYF. DNA of the CDR3: TGCGCCAGCAGCCAAGATATTAGGGGGGAGACCCAGTACTTC.

The chain has TRBV20-1 and TRBJ1-1, with D unresolved. Trimming removed 3 bases from V and 8 bases from J, with 10 bases in between. The CDR3 has 11 amino acids. Germline CDR1 and CDR2: DFQATT and SNEGSKA (reference sequence). The CDR3 DNA follows: TGCAGTGCTAGGTCTACCATGGAAGCTTTCTTT. Its protein product is CSARSTMEAFF.

The chain couples TRBV11-2 to TRBJ2-7, with a possible D match to TRBD1 (6 bases). Trimming stripped 2 bases from V and 1 base from J, with 15 bases between. CDR1 is SGHAT and CDR2 is FQNNGV in the germline V gene. The CDR3 length is 16 residues. The CDR3 is CASSLRPGQRSYEQYF. The CDR3 coding sequence is TGTGCCAGCAGCTTACGTCCCGGACAGAGATCCTACGAGCAGTACTTC.

V is TRBV18 and J is TRBJ2-3, with D unclear. Trimming shortened V by 10 bases and J by 3 bases, and 8 bases separated the two germline ends. CDR3 length: 11 amino acids. Germline lookup yields CDR1 KGHSH and CDR2 LQKENI. CDR3 residues: CATAQTDTQYF. In DNA, the CDR3 is TGTGCCACCGCACAAACAGATACGCAGTATTTT.

The chain employs TRBV5-1 and TRBJ1-1, with D tentatively TRBD1 (6 bases). Trimming took 4 bases from V and 5 from J, leaving 18 bases between them. The CDR3 extends over 15 amino acids. CDR1 is SGHRS and CDR2 is YFSETQ in the germline V gene. In DNA form, the CDR3 reads TGCGCCAGCAGCCACCTAGCAGGGGCTGATACTGAAGCTTTCTTT. Its protein is CASSHLAGADTEAFF.

CDR3 in DNA: TGTGCCAGCAGCTTGGATTACGGGGACTACGAGCAGTACTTC. Its protein is CASSLDYGDYEQYF. The J gene is TRBJ2-7, the V gene TRBV5-8; possibly TRBD2 for D (5 bases). This CDR3 has 14 amino acids. Germline CDR1 reads SGHTS; CDR2 reads YDEGEE. V was pared by 0 bases and J by 3 bases, with 10 bases between.

J is TRBJ2-5 and V is TRBV27; weak D call: TRBD1 (6 bases). V lost 3 bases, J lost 0 bases, and 8 bases lay in between. Per germline, CDR1 MNHEY and CDR2 SMNVEV (reference sequence). CDR3 size: 14 residues. The CDR3 spells CASSLDRYQETQYF. As DNA, the CDR3 is TGTGCCAGCAGTTTGGACAGATACCAAGAGACCCAGTACTTC.

J is TRBJ2-7 and V is TRBV7-8; weak D call: TRBD2 (6 bases). The CDR3 is made up of 15 amino acids. Germline V lookup: CDR1 SGHVS, CDR2 FQNEAQ. V was pared by 1 base and J by 3 bases, with 13 bases between. CDR3 bases: TGTGCCAGCAGCTTAGAGAGCCTAGCGTTCTACGAGCAGTACTTC. As protein: CASSLESLAFYEQYF.